The 25 T cell receptor beta chains listed next were all sequenced from one sample in a study of blood T cell repertoires in COVID-19. Using immunoSEQ multiplex PCR, the repertoire was profiled, and TCRdb retains in-frame clones only, with some absent. The repertoire consists of fewer than 200,000 clones, with roughly 86% occurring once and the leading ten covering around 2.7%. Material: peripheral blood. The receptor set was obtained from an elderly woman with COVID-19, enrolled during active disease.

The chain joins TRBV19 to TRBJ2-5; 13 bases match TRBD2. The CDR3 has 17 amino acids. With V trimmed by 4 bases and J by 0 bases, 5 bases remained unmatched. CDR1 is LNHDA and CDR2 is SQIVND in the germline V gene (reference sequence). CDR3 residues: CASSKLAGGSYQETQYF. The CDR3 DNA follows: TGTGCCAGTAGTAAACTAGCGGGGGGGTCGTACCAAGAGACCCAGTACTTC.

This sequence joins TRBV10-3 and TRBJ2-2; D perhaps matches TRBD2 (7 bases). V lost 4 bases and J lost 5, with 14 bases in between. The CDR3 spans 15 residues. Germline V gene sequence: CDR1 ENHRY, CDR2 SYGVKD. CDR3 amino acids: CAISVGLGGTGELFF. The CDR3 bases are TGTGCCATCAGTGTCGGACTAGGGGGGACCGGGGAGCTGTTTTTT.

This clone has just a few counts. The gene calls are TRBV11-3 and TRBJ2-1, with 10 bases fitting TRBD2. The junction had 9 bases not matched to a gene; V was cut back by 5 bases and J by 8 bases. The CDR3 has 15 amino acids. CDR1 SGHNT and CDR2 YENEEA come from the germline V gene. CDR3: CASSLGSGRVDEQFF. CDR3 sequence (DNA): TGTGCCAGCAGCCTAGGCAGCGGGAGGGTTGATGAGCAGTTCTTC. Filled out from reference TRBV11-3 and TRBJ2-1, the complete variable domain reads EAGVVQSPRYKIIEKKQPVAFWCNPISGHNTLYWYLQNLGQGPELLIRYENEEAVDDSQLPKDRFSAERLKGVDSTLKIQPAELGDSAVYLCASSLGSGRVDEQFFGPGTRLTVL.

The chain employs TRBV11-2 and TRBJ2-6; D is possibly TRBD1 (5 bases). V was trimmed by 3 bases and J by 2 bases, leaving 8 bases between them. The CDR3 sequence is 15 residues long. Germline CDR1 and CDR2: SGHAT and FQNNGV. This CDR3 reads CASSFQGTGANVLTF. The CDR3 coding sequence is TGTGCCAGCAGCTTTCAGGGAACTGGGGCCAACGTCCTGACTTTC.

The rearrangement joins TRBV5-1 to TRBJ2-2, with D uncertain. CDR3 length equals 13 residues. The V gene lost 0 bases and the J gene lost 6 bases, with 6 bases spanning the gap. Per germline, CDR1 SGHRS and CDR2 YFSETQ. CDR3 in DNA: TGCGCCAGCAGCTTGGTGGGCGCCGGGGAGCTGTTTTTT. It encodes CASSLVGAGELFF. Filled out from reference TRBV5-1 and TRBJ2-2, the complete variable domain reads KAGVTQTPRYLIKTRGQQVTLSCSPISGHRSVSWYQQTPGQGLQFLFEYFSETQRNKGNFPGRFSGRQFSNSRSEMNVSTLELGDSALYLCASSLVGAGELFFGEGSRLTVL.

This clone was picked up one time. This rearrangement joins TRBV7-8 to TRBJ1-3; 7 nucleotides line up with TRBD1. V shed 2 bases and J 0 bases; nucleotides not matched to a gene: 4. Germline CDR1 SGHVS, CDR2 FQNEAQ. There are 16 residues in the CDR3. The CDR3 nucleotides are TGTGCCAGCAGCTTACGGGGACAGCCCTCTGGAAACACCATATATTTT. It specifies CASSLRGQPSGNTIYF.

The chain combines TRBV24-1 with TRBJ2-3; TRBD1 matches 9 bases. The junction had 4 bases not matched to a gene; V was cut back by 6 bases and J by 4 bases. Germline V gives CDR1 KGHDR, CDR2 SFDVKD. The CDR3 contains 14 residues. The CDR3 sequence is CATSTGGSADTQYF. DNA for the CDR3: TGTGCCACCAGTACAGGGGGCTCAGCAGATACGCAGTATTTT.

V gene TRBV27 combines with J gene TRBJ1-6; 7 nucleotides line up with TRBD1. CDR3 length: 16 amino acids. V was clipped by 5 bases and J by 6 bases; unmatched bases: 10. Per the germline V gene, CDR1 is MNHEY and CDR2 is SMNVEV (reference sequence). This chain's CDR3 is CASSPLPTGSNSPLHF. In nucleotides, the CDR3 is TGTGCCAGCAGTCCACTCCCGACAGGGAGTAATTCACCCCTCCACTTT.

For this clone: This sample also contains other DNA sequences that code for the same CDR3. The V call is TRBV9, the J call TRBJ1-2; D might be TRBD1 (6 bases). Germline values: CDR1 SGDLS, CDR2 YYNGEE. The CDR3 contains 13 residues. The germline V and J ends were trimmed by 6 bases and 8 bases, with 17 bases remaining between them. The CDR3 sequence is CASNRDIGGGYTF. The CDR3, as DNA: TGTGCCAGCAACCGGGACATCGGTGGGGGCTACACCTTC.

This sequence joins TRBV3-1 (or the pseudogene TRBV3-2) and TRBJ2-3; D perhaps matches TRBD2 (5 bases). The CDR3 covers 16 residues. Germline CDR1 LGHDT, CDR2 YNNKEL (reference sequence). V was trimmed by 0 bases and J by 5 bases, leaving 15 bases between them. The CDR3 coding sequence is TGTGCCAGCAGCCAAGATTTCCAGCGGATGGGAGATACGCAGTATTTT. As protein: CASSQDFQRMGDTQYF.

The chain has TRBV18 and TRBJ2-1, with TRBD2 matching 10 bases. Germline CDR1 KGHSH, CDR2 LQKENI. This CDR3 is 17 amino acids long. The V segment lost 2 bases and the J segment 2 bases; nucleotides outside the gene matches: 6. This chain's CDR3 is CASSPSAGLAAYNEQFF. In DNA, the CDR3 is TGTGCCAGCTCACCATCTGCTGGACTAGCGGCCTACAATGAGCAGTTCTTC.

This clone came up a few times. The CDR3 is CASSEALRGTEAFF. The CDR3 bases are TGTGCCAGCAGTGAAGCCCTGCGCGGAACTGAAGCTTTCTTT. V usage is TRBV6-1 and J usage is TRBJ1-1; no clear D gene. V lost 0 bases and J 5 bases, leaving 10 bases between the germline ends. Germline CDR1 MNHNS, CDR2 SASEGT. The length of the CDR3 is 14 residues.

V usage is TRBV28 and J usage is TRBJ2-2; D not certain. V was pared by 4 bases and J by 7 bases, with 13 bases between. Germline CDR1 and CDR2: MDHEN and SYDVKM. The CDR3 covers 14 residues. Here the CDR3 DNA reads TGTGCCAGCAGTTCCGTCCTTAGCAGCGGGGAGCTGTTTTTT. It specifies CASSSVLSSGELFF.

This clone was seen only a few times. V usage is TRBV18 and J usage is TRBJ2-5; D is perhaps TRBD1 (6 bases). The V end was cut by 3 bases, the J end by 5 bases, with 16 bases between. The CDR3 loop spans 15 amino acids. CDR1 KGHSH and CDR2 LQKENI come from the germline V gene. The CDR3 spells CASSPSWGHRETQYF. The DNA of the CDR3 is TGTGCCAGCTCACCGAGTTGGGGGCACAGGGAGACCCAGTACTTC.

This clone came up a few times. Mismatch with germline at one junction end may stem from a read error. In nucleotides, the CDR3 is TGTGCCAGCAGTCTATCCGGGACATCTTCCTACGAGCAGTACTTC. Protein: CASSLSGTSSYEQYF. V usage is TRBV27 and J usage is TRBJ2-7, with a possible D match to TRBD1 (6 bases). This CDR3 is built from 15 residues. Germline V gene data show CDR1 as MNHEY and CDR2 as SMNVEV (reference sequence).

The V call is TRBV7-6, the J call TRBJ2-1, with 9 bases fitting TRBD2. The CDR3 is made up of 16 amino acids. Germline lookup yields CDR1 SGHVS and CDR2 FNYEAQ. V trimming: 2 bases; J trimming: 3 bases; junction bases outside the gene matches: 5. CDR3 residues: CASSLHSGRSYNEQFF. The CDR3 DNA follows: TGTGCCAGCAGCTTACATAGCGGGAGAAGCTACAATGAGCAGTTCTTC. The entire variable domain, with the rest obtained from reference TRBV7-6 and TRBJ2-1, is as follows: GAGVSQSPRYKVTKRGQDVALRCDPISGHVSLYWYRQALGQGPEFLTYFNYEAQQDKSGLPNDRFSAERPEGSISTLTIQRTEQRDSAMYRCASSLHSGRSYNEQFFGPGTRLTVL.

J is TRBJ1-2 and V is TRBV6-2 or TRBV6-3, with 11 bases lining up with TRBD1. In germline, CDR1 is MNHEY, CDR2 SVGEGT. The CDR3 extends over 17 amino acids. J was trimmed by 4 bases and V by 2 bases; bases with no gene match: 9. DNA of the CDR3: TGTGCCAGCAGTTACCCCGGACAGGGGGCGGTTAGCTATGGCTACACCTTC. Translation: CASSYPGQGAVSYGYTF.

In its sample, this clone was seen a few times. The chain has TRBV7-9 and TRBJ2-5; the match to TRBD1 covers 7 bases. Germline-derived CDR1 and CDR2 are SEHNR and FQNEAQ (reference sequence). The CDR3 is 14 residues long. V was pared by 5 bases and J by 7 bases, with 10 bases of the junction left unmatched. CDR3 nucleotides: TGTGCCAGCAGCCCAAGGACAGGATCGGGGACCCAGTACTTC. Translating gives CASSPRTGSGTQYF.

This clone was recorded a few times. The DNA of the CDR3 is TGTGCCACCAGCAGGGTCCCCGGGGAGCTGTTTTTT. As protein: CATSRVPGELFF. The chain uses TRBV24-1 and TRBJ2-2; TRBD1 might be the D (5 bases). Between the trimmed V and J ends, which lost 7 bases and 6 bases, there was a span of 8 bases. This CDR3 is 12 amino acids long. The germline V gene encodes CDR1 KGHDR and CDR2 SFDVKD.

J is TRBJ2-5 and V is TRBV6-2 or TRBV6-3; 14 nucleotides agree with TRBD2. The V gene end was trimmed by 3 bases and the J gene end by 1 base; junction bases not matched to a gene: 4. The CDR3 extends over 17 amino acids. Germline CDR1 and CDR2: MNHEY and SVGEGT. CDR3 bases: TGTGCCAGCAGTTATGGGACTAGCGGGGGTCTCCAAGAGACCCAGTACTTC. Its protein is CASSYGTSGGLQETQYF.

J is TRBJ2-3 and V is TRBV15; D perhaps matches TRBD2 (5 bases). Germline CDR1 reads LNHNV; CDR2 reads YYDKDF (reference sequence). This CDR3 comprises 15 residues. V shed 0 bases and J shed 4 bases, with 11 bases lying between them. The CDR3 here is CATSREVVGADTQYF. The DNA for the CDR3 is TGTGCCACCAGCAGAGAGGTTGTGGGAGCAGATACGCAGTATTTT.

The V gene is TRBV5-4, the J gene TRBJ1-2; tentatively, D is TRBD1 (6 bases). The CDR3 spans 14 residues. Per germline, CDR1 SGHNT and CDR2 YYREEE (reference sequence). Trimming took 4 bases from V and 1 from J, leaving 11 bases between them. The CDR3 loop reads CASSRDTNNYGYTF. CDR3 DNA sequence: TGTGCCAGCAGCAGGGACACCAATAACTATGGCTACACCTTC.

The rearrangement joins TRBV5-1 to TRBJ2-1; D possibly corresponds to TRBD2 (6 bases). Trimming removed 4 bases at V and 8 bases at J, with 10 bases between. CDR1 and CDR2 from the germline V gene are SGHRS and YFSETQ. The CDR3 is 12 residues long. The CDR3 DNA reads as TGCGCCAGCAGCGCGGGATGGGATGAGCAGTTCTTC. It yields the protein CASSAGWDEQFF.

This clone was observed a few times. The chain recombines TRBV14 with TRBJ1-1; TRBD1 is a possible D gene (5 bases). CDR1 and CDR2 from the germline V gene are SGHDN and FVKESK. V shed 3 bases and J shed 4 bases, with 9 bases lying between them. The CDR3 has 13 residues. CDR3 protein: CASSQGLITEAFF. CDR3 in DNA: TGTGCCAGCAGCCAGGGGCTGATCACTGAAGCTTTCTTT.

The chain is built from TRBV3-1 (or the pseudogene TRBV3-2) and TRBJ2-7, with 10 bases lining up with TRBD2. Per the germline V gene, CDR1 is LGHDT and CDR2 is YNNKEL (reference sequence). The CDR3 runs to 13 residues. The V gene end was trimmed by 3 bases and the J gene end by 6 bases; junction bases not matched to a gene: 2. CDR3 residues: CASSHRLAGEQYF. CDR3 nucleotide sequence: TGTGCCAGCAGCCATCGACTAGCGGGCGAGCAGTACTTC.